Following are 28 T cell receptor beta chains from one sample sequenced in a study of T-cell memory formation after mild COVID-19. TCRdb processed the 5' RACE reads anew with MiXCR; each CDR3 protein has one entry. The table records fewer than 75,000 distinct CDR3 sequences, 12% of them present only once. The material sequenced was PBMCs or a T cell subset sorted from them (not recorded which). Every receptor here comes from a man between 18 and 29 years old who had mild COVID-19 (a few samples of this study predate the infection). Cell type and time point are not known.

The chain uses TRBV5-1 and TRBJ2-2; tentatively, D is TRBD2 (6 bases). This CDR3 spans 14 amino acids. Germline loops: CDR1 SGHRS, CDR2 YFSETQ. The V and J ends lost 4 bases and 6 bases respectively, with 13 bases between them. The CDR3 nucleotides are TGCGCCAGCAGCCTGGGGGAGGCGGCCGGGGAGCTGTTTTTT. Translating gives CASSLGEAAGELFF.

This rearrangement joins TRBV3-1 to TRBJ2-3; 8 nucleotides align to TRBD2. CDR3 length: 16 amino acids. Germline lookup yields CDR1 LGHDT and CDR2 YNNKEL (reference sequence). V was clipped by 0 bases and J by 0 bases; unmatched bases: 2. The CDR3 loop is CASSQEASGSTDTQYF. CDR3 nucleotides: TGTGCCAGCAGCCAAGAGGCTAGCGGGAGCACAGATACGCAGTATTTT.

This clonotype was observed a handful of times. This rearrangement joins TRBV30 to TRBJ2-3; D is uncertain. CDR1 and CDR2 (germline): GTSNPN, SVGIG (reference sequence). CDR3 length: 17 residues. The germline V and J ends were trimmed by 1 base and 2 bases, with 19 bases remaining between them. In nucleotides, the CDR3 is TGTGCCTGGAGTGATCCCGGGCCTACCTTGGCCACAGATACGCAGTATTTT. Residues: CAWSDPGPTLATDTQYF.

Many counts were recorded for this clonotype. The rearrangement joins TRBV5-1 to TRBJ2-7; tentatively, D is TRBD2 (5 bases). The V end lost 4 bases, the J end lost 3 bases, and 14 bases lay between the germline ends. Germline V CDR1 and CDR2: SGHRS, YFSETQ. The CDR3 totals 14 residues. CDR3 sequence: CASSARAGDYEQYV. The CDR3 coding sequence is TGCGCCAGCAGCGCCAGAGCCGGGGACTACGAGCAGTACGTC.

V is TRBV5-1 and J is TRBJ2-5; 8 bases line up with TRBD2. This CDR3 contains 14 residues. The germline V gene encodes CDR1 SGHRS and CDR2 YFSETQ. J was trimmed by 5 bases and V by 4 bases; bases with no gene match: 7. The chain's CDR3 is CASSISGAAETQYF. The CDR3 nucleotides read TGCGCCAGCAGCATTAGCGGGGCCGCGGAGACCCAGTACTTC.

This clonotype was seen ten or more times. V usage is TRBV27 and J usage is TRBJ1-5; 7 bases map to TRBD1. This CDR3 spans 14 amino acids. Germline CDR1 MNHEY, CDR2 SMNVEV (reference sequence). Germline trimming cut 3 bases from V and 2 bases from J; bases unmatched to any gene: 1. Here the CDR3 DNA reads TGTGCCAGCAGTTTTGGACAGGGCAATCAGCCCCAGCATTTT. Residues: CASSFGQGNQPQHF.

This clonotype was recorded at least ten times. J is TRBJ1-1 and V is TRBV27, with unresolved D. CDR1 and CDR2 (germline): MNHEY, SMNVEV (reference sequence). The CDR3 loop spans 14 amino acids. The ends were cut back, 7 bases at V and 1 base at J, with 13 bases in the middle. This CDR3 is CASTLTSANTEAFF. In nucleotides, the CDR3 is TGTGCCAGCACCCTGACGAGTGCGAACACTGAAGCTTTCTTT.

The chain couples TRBV10-3 to TRBJ1-2; D remains unclear. Germline CDR1 ENHRY, CDR2 SYGVKD. Trimming left V 7 bases short and J 4 bases short, with 10 bases between. The CDR3 is 12 residues long. In nucleotides, the CDR3 is TGTGCCATCACCCCCAGTGGCTATGGCTACACCTTC. This gives the protein CAITPSGYGYTF.

The V gene is TRBV7-9, the J gene TRBJ1-3; D is unclear. V was shortened by 5 bases and J by 4 bases, with 9 bases between the two germline ends. This CDR3 contains 13 residues. Per germline, CDR1 SEHNR and CDR2 FQNEAQ (reference sequence). Written as DNA, the CDR3 is TGTGCCAGCAGCCAGGCAGGAGGAAACACCATATATTTT. Translated: CASSQAGGNTIYF.

This clonotype was found many times. The chain uses TRBV5-1 and TRBJ2-3, with 11 bases that match TRBD2. The CDR3 contains 16 residues. V shed 0 bases, J shed 3 bases, and the junction held 3 bases outside the gene matches. Per the germline V gene, CDR1 is SGHRS and CDR2 is YFSETQ. CDR3 protein: CASSLATSGGTDTQYF. Written as DNA, the CDR3 is TGCGCCAGCAGCTTGGCTACTAGCGGGGGAACAGATACGCAGTATTTT.

This clonotype was seen many times. The chain joins TRBV7-2 to TRBJ2-2; D perhaps matches TRBD2 (5 bases). The V gene lost 3 bases and the J gene lost 4 bases, with 12 bases spanning the gap. This CDR3 spans 15 amino acids. Germline V gives CDR1 SGHTA, CDR2 FQGNSA. CDR3 amino acids: CASSFSATPTGELFF. The CDR3 DNA reads TGTGCCAGCAGCTTTAGCGCGACCCCCACCGGGGAGCTGTTTTTT.

This clonotype showed up many times. The chain has TRBV7-2 and TRBJ2-5; TRBD2 is a possible D gene (6 bases). The V end was cut by 5 bases, the J end by 10 bases, with 14 bases between. CDR1 is SGHTA, CDR2 FQGNSA, per germline. The CDR3 contains 12 residues. CDR3 protein: CASSERRGGQYF. The CDR3 nucleotides are TGTGCCAGCAGCGAAAGGCGGGGTGGCCAGTACTTC.

This clonotype was observed many times. The chain has TRBV7-8 and TRBJ2-6; D is undetermined. The ends were cut back, 5 bases at V and 0 bases at J, with 8 bases in the middle. In germline, CDR1 is SGHVS, CDR2 FQNEAQ. CDR3 length: 15 amino acids. As DNA, the CDR3 is TGTGCCAGCAGCCAACGTAGCTCTGGGGCCAACGTCCTGACTTTC. Protein product: CASSQRSSGANVLTF. The complete variable domain, with remaining parts taken from reference TRBV7-8 and TRBJ2-6, reads GAGVSQSPRYKVAKRGQDVALRCDPISGHVSLFWYQQALGQGPEFLTYFQNEAQLDKSGLPSDRFFAERPEGSVSTLKIQRTQQEDSAVYLCASSQRSSGANVLTFGAGSRLTVL.

This chain connects TRBV10-3 to TRBJ2-7; D not certain. V lost 4 bases and J 3 bases, leaving 4 bases between the germline ends. This CDR3 spans 11 amino acids. The germline gives CDR1 ENHRY, CDR2 SYGVKD. CDR3 in DNA: TGTGCCATCAGTGGAAACTACGAGCAGTACTTC. Residues: CAISGNYEQYF.

This clonotype was detected a few times. The chain combines TRBV3-1 with TRBJ2-3; 8 nucleotides align to TRBD2. The junction had 7 bases not matched to a gene; V was cut back by 8 bases and J by 6 bases. Germline assignment: CDR1 LGHDT and CDR2 YNNKEL (reference sequence). The CDR3 has 13 residues. In nucleotides, the CDR3 is TGTGCCAGCCAACCGGGGGGGCGTGATACGCAGTATTTT. Its protein is CASQPGGRDTQYF.

V gene TRBV6-5 combines with J gene TRBJ1-5; D not certain. This CDR3 has 15 residues. V was clipped by 6 bases and J by 0 bases, with 12 bases between them. Germline lookup yields CDR1 MNHEY and CDR2 SVGAGI. The chain's CDR3 is CASRPFAGSNQPQHF. CDR3 coding DNA: TGTGCCAGCAGACCCTTCGCGGGTAGCAATCAGCCCCAGCATTTT.

The genes are TRBV2 and TRBJ1-6, with a weak D call TRBD1 (6 bases). V was clipped by 4 bases and J by 6 bases, with 10 bases between them. The germline CDR1 and CDR2 sequences are SNHLY and FYNNEI. This CDR3 spans 14 amino acids. CDR3 residues: CASSGGGRNSPLHF. The CDR3 DNA is TGTGCCAGCAGTGGCGGGGGCCGTAATTCACCCCTCCACTTT. Variable domain in full (rest from reference TRBV2 and TRBJ1-6): EPEVTQTPSHQVTQMGQEVILRCVPISNHLYFYWYRQILGQKVEFLVSFYNNEISEKSEIFDDQFSVERPDGSNFTLKIRSTKLEDSAMYFCASSGGGRNSPLHFGNGTRLTVT.

This clonotype was counted ten times or more. The chain recombines TRBV6-6 with TRBJ2-2, with D unresolved. Germline V gene sequence: CDR1 MNHNY, CDR2 SVGAGI (reference sequence). This CDR3 spans 13 amino acids. The V gene lost 5 bases and the J gene lost 3 bases, with 7 bases spanning the gap. The CDR3 DNA is TGTGCCAGCAGTCAAGGGTACACCGGGGAGCTGTTTTTT. Translation gives CASSQGYTGELFF.

This clonotype turned up a few times. The chain joins TRBV7-9 to TRBJ1-1; maybe TRBD1 (6 bases). This CDR3 spans 17 amino acids. V dropped 2 bases and J dropped 0 bases, with 16 bases sitting between them. Per the germline V gene, CDR1 is SEHNR and CDR2 is FQNEAQ (reference sequence). The DNA for the CDR3 is TGTGCCAGCAGCTTATGGGGGCGGATAACCATGAACACTGAAGCTTTCTTT. It yields the protein CASSLWGRITMNTEAFF.

The J gene is TRBJ2-3, the V gene TRBV14; TRBD2 is a possible D gene (5 bases). V gave up 0 bases and J gave up 6 bases, with 10 bases separating them. CDR1 is SGHDN and CDR2 is FVKESK in the germline V gene. This CDR3 has 14 amino acids. In nucleotides, the CDR3 is TGTGCCAGCAGCCAAGACCGGGGTGGGGATACGCAGTATTTT. Protein: CASSQDRGGDTQYF.

This clonotype was recorded at least ten times. This sequence joins TRBV12-3 or TRBV12-4 and TRBJ2-1, with no clear D. This CDR3 has 13 residues. V lost 5 bases, J lost 3 bases, and 8 bases lay in between. This CDR3 is CASSRSVYNEQFF. CDR3 DNA sequence: TGTGCCAGCAGTCGCTCTGTCTACAATGAGCAGTTCTTC.

This clonotype was counted only a few times. The gene calls are TRBV30 and TRBJ1-4; 9 nucleotides line up with TRBD1. The junction had 8 bases not matched to a gene; V was cut back by 5 bases and J by 4 bases. CDR3 size: 15 residues. The germline gives CDR1 GTSNPN, CDR2 SVGIG (reference sequence). The CDR3 spells CAWGKGTGFNEKLFF. Here the CDR3 DNA reads TGTGCCTGGGGGAAAGGGACAGGGTTTAATGAAAAACTGTTTTTT.

This clonotype occurred a few times. The rearrangement uses TRBV20-1 and TRBJ2-1, with TRBD2 as a possible D gene (7 bases). There are 13 residues in the CDR3. V dropped 2 bases and J dropped 8 bases, with 13 bases sitting between them. The germline V gene encodes CDR1 DFQATT and CDR2 SNEGSKA (reference sequence). The CDR3 DNA follows: TGCAGTGCTAGATCCACAGGGAGGGATGAGCAGTTCTTC. This sequence encodes CSARSTGRDEQFF.

J is TRBJ2-3 and V is TRBV18; TRBD2 aligns across 10 bases. The V segment lost 3 bases and the J segment 4 bases; nucleotides outside the gene matches: 7. The CDR3 spans 16 residues. Germline V gene sequence: CDR1 KGHSH, CDR2 LQKENI. The CDR3 bases are TGTGCCAGCTCACCGACAAGCGGGGGGGCTGCAGATACGCAGTATTTT. Protein: CASSPTSGGAADTQYF.

This clonotype counts as medium-sized. This chain links TRBV5-1 with TRBJ2-1; a possible D gene is TRBD1 (5 bases). Germline CDR1 and CDR2: SGHRS and YFSETQ. There are 13 residues in the CDR3. V gave up 1 base and J gave up 5 bases, with 7 bases separating them. CDR3 in DNA: TGCGCCAGCAGCTTGACAGGCAACAATGAGCAGTTCTTC. Its protein is CASSLTGNNEQFF.

In its sample, this clonotype was seen many times. J is TRBJ2-7 and V is TRBV6-2 or TRBV6-3; D remains ambiguous. CDR1 MNHEY and CDR2 SVGEGT come from the germline V gene. Trimming stripped 7 bases from V and 9 bases from J, with 7 bases between. This CDR3 spans 9 amino acids. DNA for the CDR3: TGTGCCAGCACGCCGACGCAGTACGTC. It encodes CASTPTQYV.

The rearrangement uses TRBV7-2 and TRBJ1-1; TRBD1 might be the D (6 bases). Trimming took off 5 bases at V and 4 bases at J, with 20 bases between the two ends. CDR1 is SGHTA, CDR2 FQGNSA, per germline. This CDR3 is 16 amino acids long. The CDR3, as DNA: TGTGCCAGCAGCCCTAGGGGGTCGGGGTACGGCACTGAAGCTTTCTTT. Amino acids: CASSPRGSGYGTEAFF. The full variable domain, in which reference TRBV7-2 and TRBJ1-1 provide the parts outside the CDR3, is GAGVSQSPSNKVTEKGKDVELRCDPISGHTALYWYRQSLGQGLEFLIYFQGNSAPDKSGLPSDRFSAERTGGSVSTLTIQRTQQEDSAVYLCASSPRGSGYGTEAFFGQGTRLTVV.

This clonotype was observed a handful of times. The chain is built from TRBV3-1 and TRBJ2-1; the D is unclear. Per the germline V gene, CDR1 is LGHDT and CDR2 is YNNKEL (reference sequence). The CDR3 length is 13 residues. V gave up 2 bases and J gave up 9 bases, with 11 bases separating them. CDR3 in amino acids: CASSQTPSSEQFF. CDR3 nucleotides: TGTGCCAGCAGCCAAACCCCCTCTAGTGAGCAGTTCTTC.